The 27 T cell receptor beta chains below come from one sample, sequenced in a study of T cell repertoires in cytomegalovirus infection. MiXCR was run by TCRdb on the reads, yielding one entry per CDR3 protein. Among around 74,000 distinct CDR3 sequences listed, roughly 3.7% were seen once. The sequenced sample was PBMCs. The receptors were gathered from a human donor in good health (CMV status not recorded). Some clones in this sample may be carry-over from other donors' samples.

The sample holds many counts of this clonotype. The V call is TRBV7-2, the J call TRBJ2-3; D assignment may be TRBD1 or TRBD2 (5 bases each). Trimming stripped 5 bases from V and 0 bases from J, with 12 bases between. CDR1 SGHTA and CDR2 FQGNSA come from the germline V gene. The CDR3 extends over 15 amino acids. The CDR3 DNA is TGTGCCAGCAGCCCGACCGGGGCCAGCACAGATACGCAGTATTTT. Its protein is CASSPTGASTDTQYF.

By sample share, this clonotype is medium-sized. This sequence joins TRBV7-2 and TRBJ1-2; D ambiguous. Germline CDR1 is SGHTA and CDR2 is FQGNSA. This CDR3 comprises 14 residues. The V and J ends lost 3 bases and 4 bases respectively, with 12 bases between them. The CDR3 DNA follows: TGTGCCAGCAGCTTCTCACGGGGTAGCTATGGCTACACCTTC. Its translation is CASSFSRGSYGYTF.

This clonotype was counted ten times or more. CDR3 region: CASSSPLRDTTYEQYF. The CDR3 bases are TGTGCCAGCAGTTCGCCTCTTCGAGACACCACCTACGAGCAGTACTTC. The rearrangement joins TRBV6-2 or TRBV6-3 to TRBJ2-7; D not resolved. This CDR3 has 16 residues. The ends were cut back, 4 bases at V and 2 bases at J, with 18 bases in the middle. The germline V gene encodes CDR1 MNHEY and CDR2 SVGEGT.

This clonotype was detected many times. The chain carries TRBV4-3 and TRBJ1-2, with 9 bases fitting TRBD1. V was pared by 2 bases and J by 4 bases, with 5 bases of the junction left unmatched. CDR3 length equals 15 residues. CDR1 is LGHNA and CDR2 is YSLEER in the germline V gene. The DNA for the CDR3 is TGCGCCAGCAGCCAACACAGGGGGCAAAGCTATGGCTACACCTTC. It codes for CASSQHRGQSYGYTF.

This clonotype appeared many times. This rearrangement joins TRBV28 to TRBJ2-1; a possible D gene is TRBD1 (5 bases). The germline CDR1 and CDR2 sequences are MDHEN and SYDVKM. The CDR3 runs 15 residues. Trimming took 1 base from V and 4 from J, leaving 11 bases between them. This CDR3 reads CASSLLQALYNEQFF. The CDR3 DNA follows: TGTGCCAGCAGTTTATTACAGGCGCTATACAATGAGCAGTTCTTC.

This clonotype was seen repeatedly, ten times or more. The V and J genes are TRBV4-1 and TRBJ2-1, with a weak D call TRBD2 (6 bases). Germline V gene data show CDR1 as MGHRA and CDR2 as YSYEKL. This CDR3 comprises 18 residues. Deletions cut 4 bases from V and 2 bases from J, with 21 bases between. Here the CDR3 DNA reads TGCGCCAGCAGCCCCCTGACTAGAGTTGCGAACCCCTACAATGAGCAGTTCTTC. It specifies CASSPLTRVANPYNEQFF.

Ten or more counts support this clonotype. The chain carries TRBV12-3 or TRBV12-4 and TRBJ2-5; D tentatively fits TRBD1 or TRBD2 (5 bases each). The CDR3 is 14 amino acids. Trimming stripped 5 bases from V and 1 base from J, with 11 bases between. The CDR3 here is CASSDPGTQETQYF. Written as DNA, the CDR3 is TGTGCCAGCAGTGATCCGGGGACCCAAGAGACCCAGTACTTC.

There are many counts of this clonotype. The rearrangement joins TRBV7-2 to TRBJ2-2, with 8 bases that match TRBD1. Trimming removed 5 bases from V and 4 bases from J; junction bases left unmatched: 6. CDR1 and CDR2 from the germline V gene are SGHTA and FQGNSA. The CDR3 loop spans 15 amino acids. The CDR3 nucleotides are TGTGCCAGCAGCCGACAGGGGCCCAGCACCGGGGAGCTGTTTTTT. Its protein product is CASSRQGPSTGELFF.

This clonotype has at least ten counts. V gene TRBV6-2 or TRBV6-3 combines with J gene TRBJ2-3; TRBD2 matches at 10 bases. The junction had 10 bases not matched to a gene; V was cut back by 5 bases and J by 2 bases. This CDR3 region has 17 residues. Germline values: CDR1 MNHEY, CDR2 SVGEGT. In DNA form, the CDR3 reads TGTGCCAGCAGTACCCCCTTCGGACTAGCGGACACAGATACGCAGTATTTT. Translating gives CASSTPFGLADTDTQYF.

There are many counts of this clonotype. The chain joins TRBV7-2 to TRBJ1-5; D is unresolved. The CDR3 is 15 amino acids. Germline loops: CDR1 SGHTA, CDR2 FQGNSA. Trimming took 2 bases from V and 4 from J, leaving 12 bases between them. The CDR3 nucleotides read TGTGCCAGCAGCTTAAACGCACAGACAAATCAGCCCCAGCATTTT. Protein: CASSLNAQTNQPQHF.

This clonotype was seen ten or more times. The chain carries TRBV28 and TRBJ1-2; no clear D gene. The CDR3 spans 10 residues. CDR1 is MDHEN, CDR2 SYDVKM, per germline. V lost 6 bases, J lost 10 bases, and 9 bases lay in between. CDR3 sequence (DNA): TGTGCCAGCAGAAAAAGCACCTACACCTTC. This encodes CASRKSTYTF.

This clonotype was detected many times. The chain's CDR3 is CASSFQGRRNYGYTF. CDR3 nucleotides: TGTGCCAGCAGCTTCCAGGGAAGGAGGAACTATGGCTACACCTTC. This chain uses TRBV5-6 with TRBJ1-2, with TRBD1 as a possible D gene (5 bases). There are 15 residues in the CDR3. Germline CDR1 reads SGHDT; CDR2 reads YYEEEE. V was cut by 2 bases and J by 2 bases, with 13 bases left in between.

This clonotype occurred many times. No DNA is shown, since the ends of the CDR3 on it are uncertain; the CDR3 is the one TCRdb lists. CDR3 residues: CASSSSTFGQPQHF. This sequence joins TRBV28 and TRBJ1-5. Germline CDR1 and CDR2: MDHEN and SYDVKM. From its first to its last residue, the CDR3 has 14 amino acids.

This clonotype was counted many times. The rearrangement joins TRBV27 to TRBJ2-7; D may be TRBD1 (5 bases). The germline CDR1 and CDR2 sequences are MNHEY and SMNVEV (reference sequence). Trimming pared 3 bases from V and 7 bases from J, leaving 28 bases between. The CDR3 consists of 18 residues. For the CDR3, the DNA is TGTGCCAGCAGTTTTGCCGGTGTTCACAGGCCGTTAGGTGAGGAGCAGTACTTC. This gives the protein CASSFAGVHRPLGEEQYF.

This clonotype was detected many times. The chain joins TRBV2 to TRBJ1-1; 7 nucleotides match TRBD1. Germline V gives CDR1 SNHLY, CDR2 FYNNEI. V gave up 3 bases and J gave up 5 bases; unmatched junction bases: 0. The CDR3 sequence is 12 residues long. CDR3 protein: CASSDRGTEAFF. Here the CDR3 DNA reads TGTGCCAGCAGTGACAGGGGGACTGAAGCTTTCTTT.

This clonotype came up many times. The genes are TRBV19 and TRBJ1-1; unclear D gene. V lost 7 bases and J 5 bases, leaving 20 bases between the germline ends. The CDR3 has 15 residues. Germline loops: CDR1 LNHDA, CDR2 SQIVND (reference sequence). CDR3 region: CASTSPGEGWTEAFF. CDR3 nucleotide sequence: TGTGCCAGTACCTCCCCTGGTGAGGGTTGGACTGAAGCTTTCTTT.

This clonotype has at least ten counts. The rearrangement joins TRBV7-6 to TRBJ2-3; TRBD1 aligns across 8 bases. The V and J ends lost 1 base and 8 bases, in that order; junction bases with no gene match: 5. Germline lookup yields CDR1 SGHVS and CDR2 FNYEAQ. This CDR3 comprises 14 residues. In nucleotides, the CDR3 is TGTGCCAGCAGCTTAGTGACAGGGGAAGTTACGCAGTATTTT. Its translation: CASSLVTGEVTQYF.

This clonotype was observed at least ten times. J is TRBJ2-3 and V is TRBV2; D is uncertain. The CDR3 spans 14 residues. CDR1 and CDR2 (germline): SNHLY, FYNNEI. V lost 8 bases and J lost 2, with 14 bases in between. CDR3 protein: CASRLIGTTDTQYF. In DNA form, the CDR3 reads TGTGCCAGCCGCCTGATCGGAACCACAGATACGCAGTATTTT.

There are many counts of this clonotype. This sequence joins TRBV7-2 and TRBJ2-7; 9 positions agree with TRBD2. CDR3 length: 14 amino acids. With V trimmed by 4 bases and J by 0 bases, 1 base remained unmatched. From germline, CDR1 is SGHTA and CDR2 FQGNSA. CDR3 in amino acids: CASSWRGGSYEQYF. The CDR3, as DNA: TGTGCCAGCAGCTGGCGGGGGGGCTCCTACGAGCAGTACTTC.

This clonotype was counted at least ten times. The gene calls are TRBV15 and TRBJ1-1; TRBD1 aligns across 10 bases. V lost 8 bases, J lost 4 bases, and 10 bases stayed unmatched. In germline, CDR1 is LNHNV, CDR2 YYDKDF (reference sequence). The CDR3 totals 15 residues. The CDR3, as DNA: TGTGCCACCTGGGGAGGGGACAGGGGAGGCACTGAAGCTTTCTTT. Its translation: CATWGGDRGGTEAFF.

This clonotype came up many times. The chain couples TRBV20-1 to TRBJ1-1; D might be TRBD1 (6 bases). The CDR3 is 13 amino acids. CDR1 and CDR2 (germline): DFQATT, SNEGSKA (reference sequence). V was pared by 0 bases and J by 5 bases, with 10 bases between. This chain's CDR3 is CSARDYRVTEAFF. In DNA, the CDR3 is TGCAGTGCTAGAGACTACAGGGTGACTGAAGCTTTCTTT.

This clonotype was observed many times. The rearrangement joins TRBV12-3 or TRBV12-4 to TRBJ1-1, with 7 bases aligning to TRBD1. The CDR3 spans 12 residues. V lost 6 bases, J lost 6 bases, and 4 bases stayed unmatched. CDR3 sequence reads: CASSPDRSEAFF. The DNA for the CDR3 is TGTGCCAGCAGCCCGGACAGGTCTGAAGCTTTCTTT.

This clonotype occurred many times. The chain uses TRBV7-2 and TRBJ1-2; 9 bases are a match to TRBD1. The CDR3 extends over 14 amino acids. Trimming took 3 bases from V and 2 from J; bases not matched to a gene: 1. Germline V CDR1 and CDR2: SGHTA, FQGNSA. In DNA form, the CDR3 reads TGTGCCAGCAGCTTGACAGGGGGAAACTATGGCTACACCTTC. Translating it yields CASSLTGGNYGYTF.

This clonotype was recorded many times. The J gene is TRBJ2-5, the V gene TRBV7-2, with TRBD1 matching 10 bases. The CDR3 spans 14 residues. CDR1 SGHTA and CDR2 FQGNSA come from the germline V gene. V lost 5 bases and J lost 2; bases outside the gene matches: 2. CDR3 sequence reads: CASSRDRGQETQYF. The DNA of the CDR3 is TGTGCCAGCAGCCGGGACAGGGGACAAGAGACCCAGTACTTC.

This clonotype occurred a few times. V gene TRBV7-2 combines with J gene TRBJ2-1, with TRBD2 matching 7 bases. V shed 6 bases and J 4 bases; nucleotides not matched to a gene: 3. From germline, CDR1 is SGHTA and CDR2 FQGNSA. CDR3 length: 13 amino acids. CDR3 region: CASRGGGYNEQFF. The CDR3 nucleotides read TGTGCCAGCAGGGGGGGGGGTTACAATGAGCAGTTCTTC.

This rearrangement joins TRBV20-1 to TRBJ1-1; D unclear. The CDR3 has 14 residues. Trimming took 3 bases from V and 1 from J, leaving 12 bases between them. Germline V gene data show CDR1 as DFQATT and CDR2 as SNEGSKA (reference sequence). CDR3 in amino acids: CSASQLTRNTEAFF. CDR3 coding DNA: TGCAGTGCTAGTCAGCTAACACGGAACACTGAAGCTTTCTTT.

This clonotype was counted many times. The chain links TRBV7-2 to TRBJ1-1, with 7 positions matching TRBD1. V gave up 1 base and J gave up 1 base; unmatched junction bases: 12. The CDR3 contains 18 residues. Germline loops: CDR1 SGHTA, CDR2 FQGNSA. The CDR3 sequence is CASSLVPARYRGNTEAFF. The CDR3 region has the DNA TGTGCCAGCAGCTTAGTCCCGGCTCGGTACAGGGGGAACACTGAAGCTTTCTTT.